This is a list of T cell receptor beta chains from one sample in a study of blood T cell repertoires in COVID-19. Clones were sequenced by immunoSEQ multiplex PCR, and TCRdb holds only the in-frame ones, with some missing. The sample yields about 200,000 clones, over 75% seen once. The sequencing sample was made of peripheral blood. These receptor sequences come from a man aged 45-65 years with acute or convalescent COVID-19. Both conserved end residues are part of each CDR3. Fields, in order: V gene, clone size, J gene, D gene, CDR3 DNA, CDR3 protein. D genes are given only for firm matches. Clone size is given for some rows only: seen once, a few or many times, or a class if the clone is expanded.

v_gene: TRBV10-2
abundance: .
j_gene: TRBJ1-5
d_gene: .
CDR3nt: TGCGCCAGCATGGGGAGGGGGGGCAATCAGCCCCAGCATTTT
CDR3aa: CASMGRGGNQPQHF

v_gene: TRBV3-1/TRBV3-2
abundance: .
j_gene: TRBJ2-5
d_gene: .
CDR3nt: TGTGCCAGCAGCCAAAGGGGCGGGGGCGCCGGATCGACCCAGTACTTC
CDR3aa: CASSQRGGGAGSTQYF

v_gene: TRBV9
abundance: .
j_gene: TRBJ2-3
d_gene: TRBD2
CDR3nt: TGTGCCAGCAGCGTAGACGGGGGGGCCGTTTTCACAGATACGCAGTATTTT
CDR3aa: CASSVDGGAVFTDTQYF

v_gene: TRBV5-1
abundance: .
j_gene: TRBJ2-5
d_gene: TRBD1
CDR3nt: TGCGCCAGCAGCTTGGTCGGGACAGCCTTTGGAGAGACCCAGTACTTC
CDR3aa: CASSLVGTAFGETQYF

v_gene: TRBV12-3/TRBV12-4
abundance: .
j_gene: TRBJ1-1
d_gene: .
CDR3nt: TGTGCCAGCAGTTTAGTACAGGGCTATCAAGCTTTCTTT
CDR3aa: CASSLVQGYQAFF

v_gene: TRBV7-9
abundance: .
j_gene: TRBJ1-2
d_gene: .
CDR3nt: TGTGCCAGCAGCCCGCGGGGCAGGGCTATCTATGGCTACACCTTC
CDR3aa: CASSPRGRAIYGYTF

v_gene: TRBV7-2
abundance: few
j_gene: TRBJ1-2
d_gene: TRBD1
CDR3nt: TGTGCCAGCAGTCCTGCCCCGGGACAGGGCTATGGCTACACCTTC
CDR3aa: CASSPAPGQGYGYTF

v_gene: TRBV9
abundance: .
j_gene: TRBJ2-5
d_gene: .
CDR3nt: TGTGCCAGCAGCCCAGACACCGGTCAAGAGACCCAGTACTTC
CDR3aa: CASSPDTGQETQYF

v_gene: TRBV19
abundance: once
j_gene: TRBJ2-3
d_gene: TRBD1
CDR3nt: TGTGCCAGTAGTACGCAGGGGGCAGATACGCAGTATTTT
CDR3aa: CASSTQGADTQYF

v_gene: TRBV27
abundance: once
j_gene: TRBJ2-3
d_gene: TRBD2
CDR3nt: TGTGCCAGCAGAACTTTCAGCGGGGGGGCCTCAGATACGCAGTATTTT
CDR3aa: CASRTFSGGASDTQYF